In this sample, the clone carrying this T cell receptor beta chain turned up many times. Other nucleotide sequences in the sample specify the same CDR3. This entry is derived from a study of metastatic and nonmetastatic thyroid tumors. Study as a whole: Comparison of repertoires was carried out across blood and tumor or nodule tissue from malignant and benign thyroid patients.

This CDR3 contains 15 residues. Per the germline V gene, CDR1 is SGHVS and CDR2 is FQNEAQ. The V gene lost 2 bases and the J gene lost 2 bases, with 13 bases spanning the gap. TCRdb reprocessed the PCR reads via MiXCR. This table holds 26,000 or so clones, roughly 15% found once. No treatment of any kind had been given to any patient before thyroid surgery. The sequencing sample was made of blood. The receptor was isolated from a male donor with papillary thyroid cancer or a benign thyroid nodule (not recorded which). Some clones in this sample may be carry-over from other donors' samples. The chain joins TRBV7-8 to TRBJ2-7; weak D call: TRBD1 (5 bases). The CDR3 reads CASSLYQGPTYEQYF. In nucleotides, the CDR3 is TGTGCCAGCAGCTTATATCAGGGCCCTACCTACGAGCAGTACTTC.